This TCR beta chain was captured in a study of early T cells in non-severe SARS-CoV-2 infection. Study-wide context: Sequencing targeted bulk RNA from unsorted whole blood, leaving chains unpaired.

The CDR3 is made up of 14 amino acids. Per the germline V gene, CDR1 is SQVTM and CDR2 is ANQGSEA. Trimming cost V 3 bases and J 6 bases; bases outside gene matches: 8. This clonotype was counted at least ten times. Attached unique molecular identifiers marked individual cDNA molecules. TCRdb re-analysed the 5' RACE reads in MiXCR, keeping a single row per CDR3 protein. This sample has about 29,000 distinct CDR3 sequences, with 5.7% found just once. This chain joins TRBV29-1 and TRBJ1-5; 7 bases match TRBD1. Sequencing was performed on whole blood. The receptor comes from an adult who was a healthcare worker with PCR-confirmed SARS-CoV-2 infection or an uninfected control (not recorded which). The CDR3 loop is CSVEGEEGAQPQHF. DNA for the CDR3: TGCAGCGTTGAGGGGGAAGAGGGGGCTCAGCCCCAGCATTTT.